This TCR beta chain came from a study of shared clonotypes between healthy human individuals (dated by TCRdb to about 2020). About the full investigation: The cohort included three men and a couple of women between 18 and 49 years of age. For each donor, CD4 naive and CD4 memory were each run on three plates, CD8 naive on two plates, and CD8 memory on one plate. To estimate repertoire size and how much clonotypes are shared between individuals, the study performed deep sequencing of blood TCR repertoires from about five healthy adults. Different laboratories and diverse techniques were used to prepare libraries and sequence TCR repertoires, to increase sequencing depth and limit assay-specific biases. Between about 0.9 and 8.9 billion PBMCs per donor were obtained by leukapheresis.

Trimming takes 2 bases off V and 8 bases off J; junction bases not matched to a gene: 9. Its CDR3 holds 15 amino acids, cysteine through phenylalanine. The kept DNA is CDR3 alone, 45 bases in frame from the first base. The germline V gene specifies MDHEN as CDR1 and SYDVKM as CDR2. Study-level results and caveats: Rarefaction of sorted-subset datasets indicated incomplete sequencing despite the large sequencing depth. Clonotypes shared by all four sorted-subset donors showed higher generation probabilities than non-shared clonotypes. Only blood was sampled, and tissue TCR repertoires likely differ from those in blood. Naive subsets generally had larger estimated clonotype richness than memory subsets. The genetic and exposure-history diversity represented was limited by the small number of donors. Pairwise subsampling led to the expectation that sequencing depth would affect the degree of clonotype sharing among donors. When a few donors were compared, the shared fraction of clonotypes was around 4.6% for naive CD4, roughly 3.3% for naive CD8, roughly 2.3% for memory CD4, and approximately 0.4% for memory CD8.

CD8 naive samples consisted of CD45RO-negative cells that were positively selected for CCR7, yielding a CD45RA+CCR7+ population without TemRA cells. Donors were healthy HIV-negative adults with no recently reported acute infections or vaccinations. Only Caucasian adults living in Nashville, Tennessee, USA were represented among the donors. After blood collection by leukapheresis, PBMCs were isolated using Ficoll-Histopaque density gradient centrifugation and then cryopreserved in the vapor phase of liquid nitrogen. Purity and quantity of every magnetically sorted T cell population were checked by analytical flow cytometry. Genomic DNA was isolated from every sorted fraction and measured by UV absorbance on a Nanodrop 2000c. A single count supports this clone. Its antigen is not yet known. No per-base quality is available; no much larger clone lies one base away. Using the deep immunoSEQ assay, TCR CDR3 regions were amplified from genomic DNA by multiplex PCR. Extracted genomic DNA from each cell subset was distributed evenly across all wells of several immunoSEQ 96-well plates, and each plate was treated as a replicate. For sorted subsets, about 220 ng of genomic DNA, equivalent to about 30,000 T cell genomes, went into each replicate PCR. Purified libraries were quantified with a Qubit 3.0 fluorometer, sized on a Bioanalyzer 2100, and re-quantified with the KAPA Library Quantification kit. Each immunoSEQ 96-well plate was sequenced on its own single-read 150-cycle Illumina NextSeq 550 flow cell. In the paper's pipeline: Because only junctional sequences without quality scores were contained in the immunoSEQ output, filtering matching that applied to full-length reads could not be performed. To assign V/J genes and CDR3, sequences were annotated using PyIR, a Python wrapper for IgBLAST v1.9, with IMGT germline references. Reads were filtered out if the reads had weak V/J assignments (E-value above 1e-6), no CDR3, stop codons, out-of-frame junctions, or ambiguous translated residues. V3J clonotypes were defined as sequences sharing the same inferred V gene, J gene, and CDR3 amino acid sequence. The percentage overlap between two repertoires was calculated by dividing the number of shared unique clonotypes by the size of the smaller repertoire. Richness of each repertoire was evaluated using RTK rarefaction, the Chao1 estimator, and Recon v2.1 estimates of unobserved clonotypes. Generation probabilities were computed with OLGA for all TCRbeta clonotypes obtained by the gDNA method from several donors. TCRdb obtained this table from immuneACCESS and retained in-frame rearrangements with V and J assigned. These tables miss some clones; where compared with another copy, unresolved V genes account for less than half of the shortfall, and the remainder is unexplained. V and J calls and clone size are copied from that table; D and trimming were computed from the DNA. A total of hundreds of thousands of clones appear in this sample, approximately 96% of them only once. Roughly 0.12% of the sample goes to the ten largest clones.

The source is a woman aged 30 to 39 in good health. The source material was naive CD8+ T cells sorted from blood. The sample's cell subset or site label, decoded: CD45RA+CCR7+. The chain was built from TRBV28 and TRBJ2-1; 7 bases in the junction line up with TRBD2. CDR3 region: CASSLLAEKGDEQFF. The nucleotides are TGTGCCAGCAGTTTACTAGCGGAAAAGGGTGATGAGCAGTTCTTC.